This TCR beta chain appears in the sequencing data of a study of shared T cell receptors in the human thymus. The protocol was immunoSEQ multiplex PCR, while the TCRdb copy is restricted to in-frame clones and leaves out a portion. The table lists 550,000 to 800,000 clones, 75% to 90% of them singletons, with 0.0095% to 0.011% in the top ten. The CDR3 runs to 15 residues. CDR1 is SGHVS and CDR2 is FNYEAQ in the germline V gene. The V segment lost 5 bases and the J segment 4 bases; nucleotides outside the gene matches: 9. This clone has only a few counts. These data are also associated with another study on human thymus T cells. Per that paper: There were highly overlapping thymic repertoires among unrelated individuals, as related research reported.

Specimen: thymocytes. The clonotype originates from a girl under two years old with a congenital heart defect. V gene TRBV7-6 combines with J gene TRBJ1-2; 8 positions agree with TRBD1. For the CDR3, the DNA is TGTGCCAGCAGCCGAGACAGGGGCTATGGCTATGGCTACACCTTC. It is translated as CASSRDRGYGYGYTF.